The clone carrying this TCR beta chain was recorded at least ten times. Its cognate antigen is unknown. Time point defined: patch test 2, 6 weeks after DPC sensitization. Treatment denoted: therapeutic diphenylcyclopropenone sensitization with weekly scalp DPC. These data come from a study of human T cells and chemical hapten exposure. Findings and caveats of the study: Those TCRs sitting above 1 in 1000 frequency stayed the same with DPC sensitization.

TCRdb passed the RACE reads through MiXCR, listing each CDR3 protein once. Of under 85,000 distinct CDR3 sequences in the sample, under 13% are singletons; the top ten hold around 6.8%. The clonotype was recovered from a woman in her forties or fifties with alopecia areata. Some clones in this sample may be carry-over from other donors' samples. The specimen comprised whole blood, sampled in connection with sensitization to the hapten diphenylcyclopropenone (DPC).

CDR3 nucleotide sequence: TGTGCCAGCTCACCCACCATTGGGGAGAACACTGAAGCTTTCTTT. Translated: CASSPTIGENTEAFF. The chain employs TRBV18 and TRBJ1-1; D gene ambiguous. Germline CDR1 and CDR2: KGHSH and LQKENI. The length of the CDR3 is 15 residues. V gave up 3 bases and J gave up 1 base, with 12 bases separating them. Looking up the rest from reference TRBV18 and TRBJ1-1 gives the full variable domain: NAGVMQNPRHLVRRRGQEARLRCSPMKGHSHVYWYRQLPEEGLKFMVYLQKENIIDESGMPKERFSAEFPKEGPSILRIQQVVRGDSAAYFCASSPTIGENTEAFFGQGTRLTVV.